This T cell receptor (beta chain) is from a study of shared clonotypes between healthy human individuals. For every subset, genomic DNA was evenly distributed across several immunoSEQ plates. Clones were read by immunoSEQ multiplex PCR, and TCRdb kept only the in-frame ones, dropping some. Of more than 2 million clones listed, roughly 95% are singletons. This clone was detected only once. The antigen is undetermined. Germline V gene sequence: CDR1 GTSNPN, CDR2 SVGIG (reference sequence). With 5 bases clipped from V and 5 bases from J, the junction kept 4 bases outside the gene matches. This CDR3 comprises 12 residues. HIV-negative, healthy adults without recent acute infections or vaccinations were the donors. Findings of the study overall: Deeper or shallower sequencing was expected to change how clonotypes are shared among donors.

This TCR was recovered from a man younger than 35 in good health. Sequencing was performed on naive CD4+ T cells sorted from blood. Indicated subset: CD45RA+ positively selected. The J gene is TRBJ1-1, the V gene TRBV30, with 8 bases aligning to TRBD1. This CDR3 is CAWAGGITEAFF. The CDR3 nucleotides are TGTGCCTGGGCAGGGGGCATAACTGAAGCTTTCTTT.